These T cell receptor beta chains were read from a single sample in a study of identical twins. TCRdb independently ran MiXCR on the 5' RACE reads; one entry per CDR3 protein. The repertoire holds 270,000 or so distinct CDR3 sequences, with around 8.8% as singletons. These data were also reused for a study on yellow fever vaccine responses in identical twins.

Specimen: CD8+ T cells sorted from blood. These receptors were taken from a woman younger than 35 in good health. CDR3s include the opening cysteine and the closing phenylalanine or tryptophan. The D gene is left open where the match is weak. Clone size appears in some rows only: once, few, many, or a class for an expanded clone.

V gene: TRBV20-1
J gene: TRBJ2-3
D gene: TRBD2
clone size: .
CDR3 DNA: TGCAGTGCTAGAGATGGATCTAGCGGGAGGAAAACAGATACGCAGTATTTT
CDR3 protein: CSARDGSSGRKTDTQYF

V gene: TRBV21-1
J gene: TRBJ2-5
D gene: .
clone size: many
CDR3 DNA: TGTGCCAGCATGCGGAGGCTAGCGGGAGTAGAGACCCAGTACTTC
CDR3 protein: CASMRRLAGVETQYF

V gene: TRBV28
J gene: TRBJ2-7
D gene: .
clone size: many
CDR3 DNA: TGTGCCAGCAGGGATGGGACCCGCTACGAGCAGTACTTC
CDR3 protein: CASRDGTRYEQYF

V gene: TRBV6-1
J gene: TRBJ2-7
D gene: TRBD1
clone size: .
CDR3 DNA: TGTGCCAGCAGTGAAAGCCCTTTAGACAGGGTCTACGAGCAGTACTTC
CDR3 protein: CASSESPLDRVYEQYF

V gene: TRBV3-1
J gene: TRBJ2-5
D gene: TRBD2
clone size: .
CDR3 DNA: TGTGCCACTGTATTAGCGGGGGGGTCGGCCCAGTACTTC
CDR3 protein: CATVLAGGSAQYF

V gene: TRBV7-8
J gene: TRBJ2-7
D gene: .
clone size: .
CDR3 DNA: TGTGCCAGCAGCCTGAATTGGGACACCTACTACGAGCAGTACTTC
CDR3 protein: CASSLNWDTYYEQYF

V gene: TRBV4-1
J gene: TRBJ2-1
D gene: .
clone size: .
CDR3 DNA: TGCGCCAGCAGCCACGTTGACCGCAATGAGCAGTTCTTC
CDR3 protein: CASSHVDRNEQFF

V gene: TRBV27
J gene: TRBJ2-3
D gene: .
clone size: many
CDR3 DNA: TGTGCCAGCAGTTTGGTCGGGCCCCCAGCCGCGGGTTCAGATACGCAGTATTTT
CDR3 protein: CASSLVGPPAAGSDTQYF

V gene: TRBV27
J gene: TRBJ2-1
D gene: TRBD2
clone size: few
CDR3 DNA: TGTGCCAGCAGTTTCCTTCGACTAGCGGGCTATGAGAATGAGCAGTTCTTC
CDR3 protein: CASSFLRLAGYENEQFF

V gene: TRBV20-1
J gene: TRBJ2-3
D gene: .
clone size: few
CDR3 DNA: TGCAGTGCTAGGGCCGGCACAGATACGCAGTATTTT
CDR3 protein: CSARAGTDTQYF

V gene: TRBV4-3
J gene: TRBJ2-1
D gene: .
clone size: many
CDR3 DNA: TGCGCCAGCAGCCAAGATCTCGCGGACTCGCCTTACAATGAGCAGTTCTTC
CDR3 protein: CASSQDLADSPYNEQFF

V gene: TRBV27
J gene: TRBJ1-5
D gene: .
clone size: .
CDR3 DNA: TGTGCCAGCAGTACCCCCGGGGTGCAGCCCCAGCATTTT
CDR3 protein: CASSTPGVQPQHF

V gene: TRBV27
J gene: TRBJ2-7
D gene: .
clone size: many
CDR3 DNA: TGTGCCAGCTGGGGGCGGGACTCCCGCTCCTACGAGCAGTACTTC
CDR3 protein: CASWGRDSRSYEQYF

V gene: TRBV11-2
J gene: TRBJ2-3
D gene: TRBD1
clone size: many
CDR3 DNA: TGTGCCAGCAGCCTCGACTTGACAGGGGACAGAGATACGCAGTATTTT
CDR3 protein: CASSLDLTGDRDTQYF

V gene: TRBV27
J gene: TRBJ2-3
D gene: TRBD2
clone size: few
CDR3 DNA: TGTGCCAGCAGTTTCTTCGGACTAGCGGGAGGGGCAGATACGCAGTATTTT
CDR3 protein: CASSFFGLAGGADTQYF

V gene: TRBV9
J gene: TRBJ2-7
D gene: .
clone size: few
CDR3 DNA: TGTGCCAGCAGCGTAAAGGGCGACGGCGACGAGCAGTACTTC
CDR3 protein: CASSVKGDGDEQYF

V gene: TRBV27
J gene: TRBJ2-3
D gene: TRBD2
clone size: few
CDR3 DNA: TGTGCCAGCAGTTATTTAGCGGGGGGGCTTACAGATACGCAGTATTTT
CDR3 protein: CASSYLAGGLTDTQYF

V gene: TRBV7-9
J gene: TRBJ2-5
D gene: .
clone size: many
CDR3 DNA: TGTGCCAGCAGTGTTGTCTCCCAAGAGACCCAGTACTTC
CDR3 protein: CASSVVSQETQYF

V gene: TRBV28
J gene: TRBJ2-5
D gene: .
clone size: many
CDR3 DNA: TGTGCCAGCACCCCGCAGGAGCAAGAGACCCAGTACTTC
CDR3 protein: CASTPQEQETQYF

V gene: TRBV5-5
J gene: TRBJ2-1
D gene: TRBD1
clone size: few
CDR3 DNA: TGTGCCAGCAGCTTTGGGCGCCCAGGGGGCAAGGGTTCCAATGAGCAGTTCTTC
CDR3 protein: CASSFGRPGGKGSNEQFF

V gene: TRBV15
J gene: TRBJ2-1
D gene: TRBD2
clone size: many
CDR3 DNA: TGTGCCACCAACGCCCCTGCGGGAGTGGGGGACAATGAGCAGTTCTTC
CDR3 protein: CATNAPAGVGDNEQFF

V gene: TRBV20-1
J gene: TRBJ2-2
D gene: TRBD1
clone size: few
CDR3 DNA: TGCAGTGCTGAGGGACAGAAACCGAACACCGGGGAGCTGTTTTTT
CDR3 protein: CSAEGQKPNTGELFF

V gene: TRBV10-1
J gene: TRBJ2-1
D gene: .
clone size: many
CDR3 DNA: TGCGCCAGCAGTGAGATGGGAGAAGGGTACAATGAGCAGTTCTTC
CDR3 protein: CASSEMGEGYNEQFF

V gene: TRBV27
J gene: TRBJ2-7
D gene: .
clone size: .
CDR3 DNA: TGTGCCAGCAGTTTTGACGGGAGCGCCTACGAGCAGTACTTC
CDR3 protein: CASSFDGSAYEQYF

V gene: TRBV14
J gene: TRBJ2-2
D gene: .
clone size: few
CDR3 DNA: TGTGCCAGCAGCGAGAGCGGGTTAGAGACCGGGGAGCTGTTTTTT
CDR3 protein: CASSESGLETGELFF

V gene: TRBV11-2
J gene: TRBJ2-5
D gene: .
clone size: medium-sized
CDR3 DNA: TGTGCCAGCAGCTTCTGGGGAAACCCCAGAGAGACCCAGTACTTC
CDR3 protein: CASSFWGNPRETQYF

V gene: TRBV10-3
J gene: TRBJ2-7
D gene: .
clone size: few
CDR3 DNA: TGTGCCATCAGTGAGTCATTGGGGCCCTACGAGCAGTACTTC
CDR3 protein: CAISESLGPYEQYF

V gene: TRBV11-1
J gene: TRBJ2-2
D gene: TRBD2
clone size: many
CDR3 DNA: TGTGCCAGCAGCTCGCTCTCTAGCGGGAGGCCGAACACCGGGGAGCTGTTTTTT
CDR3 protein: CASSSLSSGRPNTGELFF

V gene: TRBV29-1
J gene: TRBJ1-1
D gene: TRBD1
clone size: few
CDR3 DNA: TGCAGCGCCGGACAGGGGAACACTGAAGCTTTCTTT
CDR3 protein: CSAGQGNTEAFF

V gene: TRBV6-2/TRBV6-3
J gene: TRBJ2-1
D gene: .
clone size: many
CDR3 DNA: TGTGCCAGTTCACAGGCGGGACCCTACAATGAGCAGTTCTTC
CDR3 protein: CASSQAGPYNEQFF

V gene: TRBV7-9
J gene: TRBJ1-1
D gene: TRBD1
clone size: few
CDR3 DNA: TGTGCCAGCAGTTCCGGACAGGGGGAGAGGACTGAAGCTTTCTTT
CDR3 protein: CASSSGQGERTEAFF

V gene: TRBV20-1
J gene: TRBJ1-5
D gene: TRBD1
clone size: few
CDR3 DNA: TGCAGTGCCGATACAGGGGGTAACCAGCCCCAGCATTTT
CDR3 protein: CSADTGGNQPQHF

V gene: TRBV6-1
J gene: TRBJ1-5
D gene: .
clone size: .
CDR3 DNA: TGTGCCAGCAGTGAGCCCGGACACATTAGCAATCAGCCCCAGCATTTT
CDR3 protein: CASSEPGHISNQPQHF

V gene: TRBV29-1
J gene: TRBJ1-2
D gene: .
clone size: many
CDR3 DNA: TGCAGCGTTGAAGTTGAGGGGCGACTCGACTATGGCTACACCTTC
CDR3 protein: CSVEVEGRLDYGYTF

V gene: TRBV6-1
J gene: TRBJ2-3
D gene: TRBD1
clone size: many
CDR3 DNA: TGTGCCAGCAGGCCACAGGGGCCTGCCACAGATACGCAGTATTTT
CDR3 protein: CASRPQGPATDTQYF

V gene: TRBV25-1
J gene: TRBJ1-1
D gene: .
clone size: many
CDR3 DNA: TGTGCCAGCATGAATAACGAAATGAACACTGAAGCTTTCTTT
CDR3 protein: CASMNNEMNTEAFF

V gene: TRBV28
J gene: TRBJ2-7
D gene: TRBD1
clone size: few
CDR3 DNA: TGTGCCAGCAGTGTTGGACAGGGGATGTGGGAGCAGTACTTC
CDR3 protein: CASSVGQGMWEQYF

V gene: TRBV5-1
J gene: TRBJ2-1
D gene: .
clone size: few
CDR3 DNA: TGCGCCAGCAGCTTGACCGTCAACAATGAGCAGTTCTTC
CDR3 protein: CASSLTVNNEQFF